Following are 21 T cell receptor beta chains from one sample sequenced in a study of blood T cell repertoires in COVID-19. Some clones are missing from TCRdb's copy, which holds only in-frame ones; the method was immunoSEQ multiplex PCR. The profile covers about 330,000 clones, with roughly 86% appearing a single time and approximately 5.3% taken by the ten largest. The sequencing sample was made of PBMCs or T cells enriched from blood (not recorded which). These receptor sequences come from a woman aged 25-40 years who had recovered from COVID-19.

The V and J genes are TRBV5-6 and TRBJ1-1; no clear D gene. V was trimmed by 6 bases and J by 3 bases, leaving 18 bases between them. Germline CDR1 SGHDT, CDR2 YYEEEE. The CDR3 is 15 amino acids. CDR3 sequence reads: CASIWNGRDYTEAFF. As DNA, the CDR3 is TGTGCCAGCATTTGGAATGGGAGAGACTACACTGAAGCTTTCTTT.

The V call is TRBV6-5, the J call TRBJ1-5; D may be TRBD1 (5 bases). The CDR3 spans 15 residues. The V gene lost 4 bases and the J gene lost 4 bases, with 14 bases spanning the gap. Germline V lookup: CDR1 MNHEY, CDR2 SVGAGI. CDR3 sequence reads: CASSSVLRGNQPQHF. Here the CDR3 DNA reads TGTGCCAGCAGTTCGGTCCTAAGGGGTAATCAGCCCCAGCATTTT.

The chain carries TRBV5-1 and TRBJ1-2; D unclear. The ends were cut back, 0 bases at V and 6 bases at J, with 15 bases in the middle. The CDR3 consists of 15 residues. Germline-derived CDR1 and CDR2 are SGHRS and YFSETQ. The CDR3 loop reads CASSLDLAGGNGYTF. CDR3 DNA: TGCGCCAGCAGCTTGGATCTCGCAGGAGGGAATGGCTACACCTTC.

About this clone: Other DNA sequences from this sample encode an identical CDR3 as well. This chain links TRBV7-8 with TRBJ1-2; 7 positions agree with TRBD1. The CDR3 runs 13 residues. Germline CDR1 is SGHVS and CDR2 is FQNEAQ. The ends lost 3 bases at V and 8 bases at J; junction bases unmatched: 6. DNA of the CDR3: TGTGCCAGCAGCTTCGGACAGGCGCTAGGCTACACCTTC. It codes for CASSFGQALGYTF. The full variable domain, rest sourced from reference TRBV7-8 and TRBJ1-2, is GAGVSQSPRYKVAKRGQDVALRCDPISGHVSLFWYQQALGQGPEFLTYFQNEAQLDKSGLPSDRFFAERPEGSVSTLKIQRTQQEDSAVYLCASSFGQALGYTFGSGTRLTVV.

This clone was seen more than once but under ten times. The genes are TRBV19 and TRBJ1-2, with 7 bases that match TRBD1. The J segment lost 5 bases and the V segment lost 3 bases, leaving 3 bases of the junction unmatched. Per germline, CDR1 LNHDA and CDR2 SQIVND (reference sequence). The CDR3 is 13 amino acids. The CDR3 DNA reads as TGTGCCAGTAGTATGGGGGACAGATATGGCTACACCTTC. This translates into CASSMGDRYGYTF.

V gene TRBV6-4 combines with J gene TRBJ2-3; TRBD2 matches at 7 bases. The germline gives CDR1 MRHNA, CDR2 SNTAGT. The CDR3 contains 17 residues. V lost 6 bases, J lost 0 bases, and 12 bases stayed unmatched. CDR3 in amino acids: CASRTTRGLPSTDTQYF. CDR3 DNA sequence: TGTGCCAGCAGGACCACTCGGGGACTACCTAGCACAGATACGCAGTATTTT.

This clone was recorded only once. J is TRBJ2-1 and V is TRBV11-2, with TRBD2 identical over 9 bases. This CDR3 spans 15 amino acids. Germline loops: CDR1 SGHAT, CDR2 FQNNGV. V was pared by 2 bases and J by 8 bases, with 7 bases of the junction left unmatched. For the CDR3, the DNA is TGTGCCAGCAGCTTAAACCAGCGGGGGGTGGATGAGCAGTTCTTC. It yields the protein CASSLNQRGVDEQFF. Looking up the rest from reference TRBV11-2 and TRBJ2-1 gives the full variable domain: EAGVAQSPRYKIIEKRQSVAFWCNPISGHATLYWYQQILGQGPKLLIQFQNNGVVDDSQLPKDRFSAERLKGVDSTLKIQPAKLEDSAVYLCASSLNQRGVDEQFFGPGTRLTVL.

The V and J genes are TRBV18 and TRBJ2-1, with D perhaps TRBD1 (6 bases). V lost 6 bases and J 0 bases, leaving 15 bases between the germline ends. The germline V gene has CDR1 KGHSH and CDR2 LQKENI. This CDR3 has 16 residues. As DNA, the CDR3 is TGTGCCAGCTCTTACGGACAGCGAAGCTCCTACAATGAGCAGTTCTTC. This encodes CASSYGQRSSYNEQFF.

This clone was found once. The chain links TRBV25-1 to TRBJ1-4; 10 nucleotides agree with TRBD1. J lost 7 bases, V lost 5 bases, and 4 bases had no gene match. The CDR3 loop spans 14 amino acids. Germline V CDR1 and CDR2: MGHDK, SYGVNS. This chain's CDR3 is CASSKRDRGEKLFF. The CDR3 DNA reads TGTGCCAGCAGTAAACGGGACAGGGGTGAAAAACTGTTTTTT. The complete variable domain, with remaining parts taken from reference TRBV25-1 and TRBJ1-4, reads EADIYQTPRYLVIGTGKKITLECSQTMGHDKMYWYQQDPGMELHLIHYSYGVNSTEKGDLSSESTVSRIRTEHFPLTLESARPSHTSQYLCASSKRDRGEKLFFGSGTQLSVL.

This chain uses TRBV21-1 with TRBJ2-3; the table calls TRBD2, which could not be checked here. TRBV21-1 is flagged as a pseudogene. This CDR3 is 17 amino acids long. This chain's CDR3 is CASIELAGGRVLDTQYF. The CDR3 DNA sequence: TGTGCCAGCATCGAACTAGCGGGGGGGCGTGTTCTAGATACGCAGTATTTT.

This chain connects TRBV10-2 to TRBJ1-5; 10 bases line up with TRBD1. The CDR3 has 18 amino acids. Per germline, CDR1 WSHSY and CDR2 SAAADI. After removal of 3 bases from V and 4 bases from J, the junction contained 12 bases not matched to a gene. The CDR3 coding sequence is TGCGCCAGCAGTGATTGGACAGGGGGAACATATTGGAATCAGCCCCAGCATTTT. The encoded protein is CASSDWTGGTYWNQPQHF.

This clone has a single count. J is TRBJ2-7 and V is TRBV7-9, with 16 bases lining up with TRBD2. The length of the CDR3 is 19 residues. The V gene end was trimmed by 7 bases and the J gene end by 2 bases; junction bases not matched to a gene: 14. Germline CDR1 and CDR2: SEHNR and FQNEAQ (reference sequence). CDR3 in DNA: TGTGCCAGCACCGCCTCGGGGACTAGCGGGGGGGCCGGGGCCTACGAGCAGTACTTC. Protein sequence: CASTASGTSGGAGAYEQYF.

The chain employs TRBV10-3 and TRBJ1-3; D is possibly TRBD1 (6 bases). The CDR3 runs 17 residues. The germline V gene encodes CDR1 ENHRY and CDR2 SYGVKD. The germline V and J ends were trimmed by 11 bases and 2 bases, with 25 bases remaining between them. Here the CDR3 reads CAARTETKTMAGNTIYF. DNA for the CDR3: TGTGCCGCCAGGACAGAAACTAAGACGATGGCTGGAAACACCATATATTTT.

The J gene is TRBJ1-3, the V gene TRBV28; a weak D match, TRBD1 (6 bases). Germline V gene lookup returns CDR1 MDHEN and CDR2 SYDVKM. The V gene lost 5 bases and the J gene lost 4 bases, with 18 bases spanning the gap. The length of the CDR3 is 16 residues. The DNA of the CDR3 is TGTGCCAGCAGTCCAGGGGCCTTTCGGGAAGGAAACACCATATATTTT. It yields the protein CASSPGAFREGNTIYF.

The V and J genes are TRBV5-5 and TRBJ1-4; D remains unclear. This CDR3 spans 11 amino acids. V was shortened by 6 bases and J by 8 bases, with 8 bases between the two germline ends. In germline, CDR1 is SGHKS, CDR2 YYEKEE (reference sequence). CDR3 DNA sequence: TGTGCCAGCAACCTCGGGGAAAAACTGTTTTTT. It is translated as CASNLGEKLFF.

The CDR3 DNA reads TGTGCCAGCAGCTATACAGGGATTCAGCCCCAGCATTTT. As protein: CASSYTGIQPQHF. The J gene is TRBJ1-5, the V gene TRBV12-3 or TRBV12-4; the D gene is possibly TRBD1 (6 bases). V lost 6 bases and J 6 bases, leaving 12 bases between the germline ends. The CDR3 loop spans 13 amino acids.

The rearrangement joins TRBV19 to TRBJ1-1; D is perhaps TRBD1 (5 bases). The CDR3 loop spans 14 amino acids. With 5 bases removed from V and 6 bases from J, the gap between germline ends came to 16 bases. From germline, CDR1 is LNHDA and CDR2 SQIVND (reference sequence). As DNA, the CDR3 is TGTGCCAGTAGTCCTGGGGGGGGACGCGCTGAAGCTTTCTTT. Translation: CASSPGGGRAEAFF.

The rearrangement joins TRBV9 to TRBJ2-3; D is perhaps TRBD2 (6 bases). There are 16 residues in the CDR3. Germline V gene lookup returns CDR1 SGDLS and CDR2 YYNGEE. V lost 3 bases and J 2 bases, leaving 16 bases between the germline ends. This chain's CDR3 is CASSALGSPNTDTQYF. In DNA form, the CDR3 reads TGTGCCAGCAGCGCCCTCGGGAGCCCTAACACAGATACGCAGTATTTT.

This chain uses TRBV6-5 with TRBJ1-2, with D perhaps matching TRBD1 (5 bases). The V gene's germline CDR1 is MNHEY and CDR2 SVGAGI. V gave up 2 bases and J gave up 8 bases, with 12 bases separating them. The CDR3 is 13 residues long. The CDR3 is CASSYGGSQGYTF. CDR3 DNA: TGTGCCAGCAGTTACGGGGGGTCGCAAGGCTACACCTTC.

The J gene is TRBJ1-2, the V gene TRBV27, with unresolved D. V was pared by 3 bases and J by 4 bases, with 12 bases between. Germline-derived CDR1 and CDR2 are MNHEY and SMNVEV (reference sequence). The CDR3 length is 14 residues. CDR3: CASSFLDKGYGYTF. DNA for the CDR3: TGTGCCAGCAGTTTCCTCGACAAAGGCTATGGCTACACCTTC.

The V gene is TRBV6-1, the J gene TRBJ2-3; possibly TRBD2 for D (5 bases). CDR1 and CDR2 from the germline V gene are MNHNS and SASEGT. This CDR3 contains 17 residues. The V and J ends lost 2 bases and 0 bases respectively, with 15 bases between them. This CDR3 reads CASSERGGFTSTDTQYF. The CDR3 DNA is TGTGCCAGCAGTGAACGGGGTGGATTTACTAGCACAGATACGCAGTATTTT.